The 8 T cell receptor beta chains presented below share a single source sample, sequenced in a study of CD8 T cells in Susac syndrome. With random hexamers, roughly 0.45 to 1 ug RNA was reverse transcribed. TCRdb redid the calling of the immunoSEQ multiplex PCR reads with MiXCR, one entry per CDR3 protein. The data hold over 80,000 distinct CDR3 sequences, with 94% observed a single time. Specimen: CD8+ T cells from PBMCs. These receptors came from a human donor with Susac syndrome.

The chain couples TRBV20-1 to TRBJ2-7; 7 bases fit TRBD1. Germline CDR1 and CDR2: DFQATT and SNEGSKA (reference sequence). The V segment lost 3 bases and the J segment 6 bases; nucleotides outside the gene matches: 14. This CDR3 region has 15 residues. The CDR3 nucleotides are TGCAGTGCTAGCGAGGGGGACAGCCGTTTGGCCGAGCAGTACTTC. Translation gives CSASEGDSRLAEQYF.

This clonotype is labeled medium-sized. This chain uses TRBV5-6 with TRBJ2-1; possible D gene TRBD2, 6 bases. Germline V gives CDR1 SGHDT, CDR2 YYEEEE. This CDR3 has 11 amino acids. The V and J ends lost 0 bases and 11 bases respectively, with 6 bases between them. The CDR3, as DNA: TGTGCCAGCAGCTTGGGGACTAAGCAGTTCTTC. This encodes CASSLGTKQFF.

The rearrangement uses TRBV25-1 and TRBJ2-7; 7 positions agree with TRBD2. With V trimmed by 6 bases and J by 5 bases, 13 bases remained unmatched. Germline-derived CDR1 and CDR2 are MGHDK and SYGVNS. The CDR3 is 15 residues long. The chain's CDR3 is CASSPWEGTLNEQYF. CDR3 bases: TGTGCCAGCAGCCCTTGGGAGGGGACCCTGAACGAGCAGTACTTC.

The chain combines TRBV29-1 with TRBJ1-2, with D possibly being TRBD1 (5 bases). The CDR3 sequence is 13 residues long. The V gene's germline CDR1 is SQVTM and CDR2 ANQGSEA. V shed 3 bases and J shed 6 bases, with 14 bases lying between them. CDR3: CSVDEGFGDGYTF. Here the CDR3 DNA reads TGCAGCGTTGATGAGGGGTTCGGGGATGGCTACACCTTC.

The V call is TRBV7-3, the J call TRBJ2-2; D is unclear. The germline gives CDR1 SGHTA, CDR2 FQGTGA. This CDR3 is 13 amino acids long. Trimming pared 5 bases from V and 6 bases from J, leaving 10 bases between. The CDR3 spells CASSPVGAGELFF. DNA of the CDR3: TGTGCCAGCAGCCCCGTGGGTGCCGGGGAGCTGTTTTTT.

The V call is TRBV2, the J call TRBJ1-1, with 7 bases matching TRBD1. J was trimmed by 3 bases and V by 4 bases; bases with no gene match: 2. CDR1 and CDR2 (germline): SNHLY, FYNNEI. The CDR3 loop spans 13 amino acids. CDR3 in amino acids: CASSVQGDTEAFF. As DNA, the CDR3 is TGTGCCAGCAGTGTCCAGGGGGACACTGAAGCTTTCTTT.

This chain connects TRBV20-1 to TRBJ1-1; D unclear. The CDR3 has 13 amino acids. The ends were cut back, 0 bases at V and 5 bases at J, with 10 bases in the middle. The V gene's germline CDR1 is DFQATT and CDR2 SNEGSKA (reference sequence). In nucleotides, the CDR3 is TGCAGTGCTAGAGATTACGGTGAGACTGAAGCTTTCTTT. Amino acids: CSARDYGETEAFF.

DNA of the CDR3: TGTGCCAGCACCAACAGGGACCGCTTGGAACTCCAGCATTTT. Amino acid sequence: CASTNRDRLELQHF. V gene TRBV21-1 combines with J gene TRBJ1-5; the D call TRBD1 from the table was never checked on the DNA. TRBV21-1 is recorded as a pseudogene. The CDR3 spans 14 residues.